This T cell receptor beta chain originates from a study of early T cells in non-severe SARS-CoV-2 infection. In TCRdb, the 5' RACE reads were re-called with MiXCR into one record per CDR3 protein. Of fewer than 100,000 distinct CDR3 sequences listed, approximately 12% are singletons. Germline V gene data show CDR1 as ENHRY and CDR2 as SYGVKD. Trimming cost V 10 bases and J 7 bases; bases outside gene matches: 12. CDR3 size: 15 residues. This sequence joins TRBV10-3 and TRBJ1-6; 8 nucleotides agree with TRBD1. Input material: whole blood. The receptor was isolated from an adult who was a healthcare worker with PCR-confirmed SARS-CoV-2 infection or an uninfected control (not recorded which). In nucleotides, the CDR3 is TGTGCCAGCCGTCCGGGACAGGCGGAAAATTCACCCCTCCACTTT. Residues: CASRPGQAENSPLHF.